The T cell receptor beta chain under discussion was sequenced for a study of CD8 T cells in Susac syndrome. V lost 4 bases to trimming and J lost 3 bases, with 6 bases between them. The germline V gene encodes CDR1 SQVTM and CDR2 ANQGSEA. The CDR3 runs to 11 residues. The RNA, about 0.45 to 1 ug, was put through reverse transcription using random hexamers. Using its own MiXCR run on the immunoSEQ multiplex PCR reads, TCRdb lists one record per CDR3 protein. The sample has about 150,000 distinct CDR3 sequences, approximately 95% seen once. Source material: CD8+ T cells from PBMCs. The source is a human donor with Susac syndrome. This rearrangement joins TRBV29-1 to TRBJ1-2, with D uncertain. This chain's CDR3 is CSVVDDYGYTF. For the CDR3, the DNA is TGCAGCGTTGTGGACGACTATGGCTACACCTTC.